Below are 22 T cell receptor beta chains sequenced from a single sample in a study of OX40 agonist ivuxolimab in advanced cancers. Clones were sequenced by immunoSEQ multiplex PCR, and TCRdb holds only the in-frame ones, with some missing. The sample has about 12,000 clones, approximately 75% seen once. The material was CD4+ or CD8+ T cells sorted from blood, obtained in a trial of the OX40 agonist ivuxolimab. These receptors all stem from an adult with an advanced solid tumor such as melanoma, head and neck, liver or kidney cancer.

V gene TRBV5-6 combines with J gene TRBJ2-2; 7 bases are shared with TRBD1. This CDR3 spans 14 amino acids. The V segment lost 9 bases and the J segment 2 bases; nucleotides outside the gene matches: 7. Germline loops: CDR1 SGHDT, CDR2 YYEEEE. The CDR3 bases are TGTGCCACCCGACAGGGCTTCAACACCGGGGAGCTGTTTTTT. It is translated as CATRQGFNTGELFF. Filled out from reference TRBV5-6 and TRBJ2-2, the complete variable domain reads DAGVTQSPTHLIKTRGQQVTLRCSPKSGHDTVSWYQQALGQGPQFIFQYYEEEERQRGNFPDRFSGHQFPNYSSELNVNALLLGDSALYLCATRQGFNTGELFFGEGSRLTVL.

This chain's CDR3 is CASSGGSGGVTDTQYF. CDR3 nucleotides: TGTGCCAGCAGCGGGGGTAGCGGGGGGGTGACAGATACGCAGTATTTT. V usage is TRBV11-2 and J usage is TRBJ2-3; 11 nucleotides align to TRBD2. The CDR3 is 16 amino acids. V lost 5 bases, J lost 3 bases, and 7 bases stayed unmatched. Germline V gives CDR1 SGHAT, CDR2 FQNNGV.

V usage is TRBV11-2 and J usage is TRBJ2-7, with a weak D call TRBD2 (5 bases). V was pared by 5 bases and J by 3 bases, with 14 bases between. The CDR3 spans 14 residues. Germline-derived CDR1 and CDR2 are SGHAT and FQNNGV. CDR3: CASSPSGIYYEQYF. The DNA of the CDR3 is TGTGCCAGCAGCCCCAGCGGAATCTACTACGAGCAGTACTTC.

J is TRBJ2-2 and V is TRBV28, with 12 bases matching TRBD2. V shed 4 bases, J shed 6 bases, and the junction held 15 bases outside the gene matches. The CDR3 spans 19 residues. From germline, CDR1 is MDHEN and CDR2 SYDVKM. CDR3 DNA sequence: TGTGCCAGCAGTTCCCTTGGGCTTCCTAGCGGGAGGGCCCCCGGGGAGCTGTTTTTT. Protein: CASSSLGLPSGRAPGELFF.

Concerning this clone: At one end, the junction sequence differs from germline, possibly due to a read error. This chain connects TRBV6-5 to TRBJ2-2; D perhaps matches TRBD2 (5 bases). Germline V gives CDR1 MNHEY, CDR2 SVGAGI. This CDR3 contains 13 residues. The CDR3 DNA reads TGTGCCAGCAGCATAACGAACACCGGGGAGCCGTTTTTT. This translates into CASSITNTGEPFF.

This clone is labeled medium-sized (0.01 to 0.1%). The chain combines TRBV7-9 with TRBJ1-4, with TRBD1 matching over 7 bases. The J segment lost 4 bases and the V segment lost 4 bases, leaving 6 bases of the junction unmatched. Per germline, CDR1 SEHNR and CDR2 FQNEAQ (reference sequence). This CDR3 has 15 residues. The CDR3 nucleotides are TGTGCCAGCAGCTCCACCGGGACAGATAATGAAAAACTGTTTTTT. Translation gives CASSSTGTDNEKLFF. Together with reference TRBV7-9 and TRBJ1-4, the CDR3 gives the full variable domain: DTGVSQNPRHKITKRGQNVTFRCDPISEHNRLYWYRQTLGQGPEFLTYFQNEAQLEKSRLLSDRFSAERPKGSFSTLEIQRTEQGDSAMYLCASSSTGTDNEKLFFGSGTQLSVL.

This clone was counted only a few times. The chain joins TRBV7-9 to TRBJ1-6; TRBD1 agrees at 8 bases. With V trimmed by 3 bases and J by 9 bases, 13 bases remained unmatched. The germline V gene has CDR1 SEHNR and CDR2 FQNEAQ (reference sequence). This CDR3 is built from 17 residues. The CDR3 here is CASSFHDIQGAGSPLHF. The CDR3 DNA reads TGTGCCAGCAGCTTTCACGACATTCAGGGGGCTGGTTCACCCCTCCACTTT.

This rearrangement joins TRBV6-6 to TRBJ2-3; tentative D call: TRBD2 (5 bases). Germline V lookup: CDR1 MNHNY, CDR2 SVGAGI (reference sequence). Trimming took 2 bases from V and 4 from J, leaving 10 bases between them. This CDR3 is built from 14 residues. The CDR3 spells CASSYVRGADTQYF. In nucleotides, the CDR3 is TGTGCCAGCAGTTACGTTCGGGGTGCAGATACGCAGTATTTT.

V and J are TRBV6-6 and TRBJ2-3, with D hard to call. The CDR3 totals 13 residues. Germline values: CDR1 MNHNY, CDR2 SVGAGI (reference sequence). V lost 7 bases and J lost 2, with 10 bases in between. This CDR3 reads CASTLDLTDTQYF. The DNA of the CDR3 is TGTGCCAGCACCTTGGACCTCACAGATACGCAGTATTTT.

This clone is judged medium-sized (0.01 to 0.1%). The chain couples TRBV4-1 to TRBJ1-4; weak D call: TRBD1 (6 bases). Germline V lookup: CDR1 MGHRA, CDR2 YSYEKL. V lost 0 bases, J lost 8 bases, and 13 bases lay in between. CDR3 length: 15 amino acids. Here the CDR3 DNA reads TGCGCCAGCAGCCAAGATCTCAGGGGAGGCGAAAAACTGTTTTTT. Residues: CASSQDLRGGEKLFF.

The genes are TRBV9 and TRBJ1-3; D gene unclear. Trimming shortened V by 0 bases and J by 3 bases, and 10 bases separated the two germline ends. The germline V gene encodes CDR1 SGDLS and CDR2 YYNGEE. The CDR3 is 15 residues long. Here the CDR3 reads CASSVDVESGNTIYF. The DNA for the CDR3 is TGTGCCAGCAGCGTAGACGTGGAGAGTGGAAACACCATATATTTT.

The genes are TRBV28 and TRBJ2-2; 8 nucleotides match TRBD2. The ends lost 3 bases at V and 3 bases at J; junction bases unmatched: 3. The CDR3 runs 15 residues. The V gene's germline CDR1 is MDHEN and CDR2 SYDVKM. The CDR3 here is CASSLEREYTGELFF. The CDR3 bases are TGTGCCAGCAGTTTGGAGCGGGAGTACACCGGGGAGCTGTTTTTT.

The chain carries TRBV28 and TRBJ2-1; 16 bases are shared with TRBD2. Germline CDR1 reads MDHEN; CDR2 reads SYDVKM. V shed 2 bases and J 7 bases; nucleotides not matched to a gene: 8. This CDR3 is 18 amino acids long. CDR3 protein: CASSLRPGTSGGGNEQFF. In DNA, the CDR3 is TGTGCCAGCAGTTTACGCCCTGGGACTAGCGGGGGGGGGAATGAGCAGTTCTTC. Variable domain in full (rest from reference TRBV28 and TRBJ2-1): DVKVTQSSRYLVKRTGEKVFLECVQDMDHENMFWYRQDPGLGLRLIYFSYDVKMKEKGDIPEGYSVSREKKERFSLILESASTNQTSMYLCASSLRPGTSGGGNEQFFGPGTRLTVL.

The rearrangement uses TRBV4-1 and TRBJ1-4, with no clear D. The CDR3 loop spans 17 amino acids. V lost 1 base and J 3 bases, leaving 15 bases between the germline ends. Germline V CDR1 and CDR2: MGHRA, YSYEKL. The CDR3 spells CASSQGSTLGSNEKLFF. CDR3 nucleotides: TGCGCCAGCAGCCAAGGGAGCACATTGGGTTCTAATGAAAAACTGTTTTTT.

The gene calls are TRBV2 and TRBJ2-7; D is unclear. This CDR3 has 13 amino acids. The V gene's germline CDR1 is SNHLY and CDR2 FYNNEI. V was pared by 1 base and J by 3 bases, with 7 bases between. The CDR3 loop reads CASSEGWIYEQYF. In DNA form, the CDR3 reads TGTGCCAGCAGTGAAGGGTGGATCTACGAGCAGTACTTC.

The rearrangement joins TRBV4-1 to TRBJ2-5; TRBD2 agrees at 7 bases. The CDR3 has 17 amino acids. Germline V gene sequence: CDR1 MGHRA, CDR2 YSYEKL. V shed 4 bases and J 1 base; nucleotides not matched to a gene: 12. The CDR3 region is CASSPRPASGIQETQYF. DNA for the CDR3: TGCGCCAGCAGCCCTAGACCGGCTAGCGGCATCCAAGAGACCCAGTACTTC.

The J gene is TRBJ2-1, the V gene TRBV27; TRBD2 is a possible D gene (5 bases). With 0 bases removed from V and 8 bases from J, the gap between germline ends came to 11 bases. Per germline, CDR1 MNHEY and CDR2 SMNVEV (reference sequence). The CDR3 has 14 amino acids. The CDR3 bases are TGTGCCAGCAGTTTATCACCTAGCCCCGATGAGCAGTTCTTC. The encoded protein is CASSLSPSPDEQFF.

The V gene is TRBV7-9, the J gene TRBJ1-4; the D is unclear. Trimming took 0 bases from V and 0 from J, leaving 11 bases between them. The CDR3 is 17 residues long. Germline V gene data show CDR1 as SEHNR and CDR2 as FQNEAQ (reference sequence). This CDR3 is CASSLAVWSATNEKLFF. As DNA, the CDR3 is TGTGCCAGCAGCTTAGCAGTCTGGTCGGCAACTAATGAAAAACTGTTTTTT.

About this clone: At one of its ends the junction is not consistent with the germline gene, which may arise from a read error. The chain carries TRBV7-9 and TRBJ2-7, with D perhaps being TRBD1 or TRBD2 (6 bases each). The CDR3 is 13 residues long. Germline lookup yields CDR1 SEHNR and CDR2 FQNEAQ (reference sequence). CDR3 in DNA: TGTGCTAGCAGCTTAGAGGGGGGCTACGAGCAGTACTTC. The encoded protein is CASSLEGGYEQYF.

The chain combines TRBV19 with TRBJ1-5; TRBD1 agrees at 8 bases. CDR1 and CDR2 from the germline V gene are LNHDA and SQIVND (reference sequence). This CDR3 has 20 amino acids. V shed 3 bases and J 0 bases; nucleotides not matched to a gene: 16. Here the CDR3 reads CASSIYLEIDRGISNQPQHF. The CDR3 nucleotides read TGTGCCAGTAGTATTTATTTGGAAATCGACAGGGGAATTAGCAATCAGCCCCAGCATTTT. Full variable domain (outside the CDR3, taken from reference TRBV19 and TRBJ1-5): DGGITQSPKYLFRKEGQNVTLSCEQNLNHDAMYWYRQDPGQGLRLIYYSQIVNDFQKGDIAEGYSVSREKKESFPLTVTSAQKNPTAFYLCASSIYLEIDRGISNQPQHFGDGTRLSIL.

This chain connects TRBV19 to TRBJ1-2, with D hard to call. V lost 6 bases and J lost 4, with 12 bases in between. This CDR3 has 13 residues. CDR1 LNHDA and CDR2 SQIVND come from the germline V gene (reference sequence). The CDR3 DNA is TGTGCCAGTAGAAGGACGCCGGGCTATGGCTACACCTTC. Its translation: CASRRTPGYGYTF.

This chain joins TRBV9 and TRBJ2-3, with 8 bases identical to TRBD2. Trimming took 4 bases from V and 0 from J; bases not matched to a gene: 4. The CDR3 is 15 residues long. Germline CDR1 is SGDLS and CDR2 is YYNGEE. CDR3 DNA: TGTGCCAGCAGCACCGGACTAGCAAGCACAGATACGCAGTATTTT. It translates to CASSTGLASTDTQYF.